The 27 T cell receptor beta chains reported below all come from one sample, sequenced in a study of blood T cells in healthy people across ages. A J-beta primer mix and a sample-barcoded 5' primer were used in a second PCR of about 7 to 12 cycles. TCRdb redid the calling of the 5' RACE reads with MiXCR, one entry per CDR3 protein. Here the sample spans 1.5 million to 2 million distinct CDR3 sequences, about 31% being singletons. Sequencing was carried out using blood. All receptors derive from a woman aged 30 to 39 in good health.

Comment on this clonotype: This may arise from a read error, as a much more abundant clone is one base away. In DNA form, the CDR3 reads TGCGCCAGCAGTGAGGAGGGGACGGGAGACATTCAGTACTTC. This encodes CASSEEGTGDIQYF. The rearrangement joins TRBV10-2 to TRBJ2-4; possible D gene TRBD2, 6 bases. CDR3 length: 14 residues. The V and J ends lost 2 bases and 8 bases respectively, with 13 bases between them. Germline V gene lookup returns CDR1 WSHSY and CDR2 SAAADI.

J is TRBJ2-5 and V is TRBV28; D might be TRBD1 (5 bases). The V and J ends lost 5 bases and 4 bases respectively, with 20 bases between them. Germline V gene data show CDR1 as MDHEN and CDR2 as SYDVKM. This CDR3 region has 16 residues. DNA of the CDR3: TGTGCCAGCAGTCATAGGTCCGGACAATTGAGAGAGACCCAGTACTTC. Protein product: CASSHRSGQLRETQYF.

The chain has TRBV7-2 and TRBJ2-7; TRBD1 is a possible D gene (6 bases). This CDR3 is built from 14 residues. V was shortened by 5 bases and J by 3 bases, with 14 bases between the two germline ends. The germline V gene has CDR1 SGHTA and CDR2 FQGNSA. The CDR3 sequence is CASSPGHQIYEQYF. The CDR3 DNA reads TGTGCCAGCAGCCCGGGACACCAAATCTACGAGCAGTACTTC. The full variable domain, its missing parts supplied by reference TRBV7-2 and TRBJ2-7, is GAGVSQSPSNKVTEKGKDVELRCDPISGHTALYWYRQSLGQGLEFLIYFQGNSAPDKSGLPSDRFSAERTGGSVSTLTIQRTQQEDSAVYLCASSPGHQIYEQYFGPGTRLTVT.

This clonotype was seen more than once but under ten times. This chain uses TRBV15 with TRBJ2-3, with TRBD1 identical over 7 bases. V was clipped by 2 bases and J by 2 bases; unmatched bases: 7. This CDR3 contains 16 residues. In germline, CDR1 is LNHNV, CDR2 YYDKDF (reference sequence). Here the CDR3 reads CATSRPRTGYTDTQYF. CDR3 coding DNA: TGTGCCACCAGCAGACCCAGGACAGGTTACACAGATACGCAGTATTTT.

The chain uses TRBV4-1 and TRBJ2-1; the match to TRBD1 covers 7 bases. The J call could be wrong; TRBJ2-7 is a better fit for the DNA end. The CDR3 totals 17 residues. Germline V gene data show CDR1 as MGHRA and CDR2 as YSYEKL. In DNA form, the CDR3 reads TGCGCCAGCAGCCAAGGGACGACGAGACAGGGTTACAATGAGCAGTACTTC. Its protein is CASSQGTTRQGYNEQYF.

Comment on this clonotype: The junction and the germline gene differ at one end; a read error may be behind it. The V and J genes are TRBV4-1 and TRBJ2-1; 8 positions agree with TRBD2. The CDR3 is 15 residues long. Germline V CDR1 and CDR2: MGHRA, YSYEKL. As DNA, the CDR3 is TGCGCCGGCAGCGTACGGGGGGGCTCCTACAATGAGCAGTTCTTC. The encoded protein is CAGSVRGGSYNEQFF.

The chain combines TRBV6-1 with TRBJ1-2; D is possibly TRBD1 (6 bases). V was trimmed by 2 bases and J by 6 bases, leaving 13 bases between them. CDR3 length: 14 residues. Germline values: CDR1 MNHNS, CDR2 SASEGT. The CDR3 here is CASSEFAGTHGYTF. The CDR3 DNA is TGTGCCAGCAGTGAATTTGCAGGGACACATGGCTACACCTTC.

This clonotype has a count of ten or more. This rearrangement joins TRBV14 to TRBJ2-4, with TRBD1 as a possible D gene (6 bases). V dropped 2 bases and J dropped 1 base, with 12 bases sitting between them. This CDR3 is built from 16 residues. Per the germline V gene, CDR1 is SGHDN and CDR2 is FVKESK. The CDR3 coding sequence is TGTGCCAGCAGCCAACCCACAGGGCTCGCCAAAAACATTCAGTACTTC. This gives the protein CASSQPTGLAKNIQYF.

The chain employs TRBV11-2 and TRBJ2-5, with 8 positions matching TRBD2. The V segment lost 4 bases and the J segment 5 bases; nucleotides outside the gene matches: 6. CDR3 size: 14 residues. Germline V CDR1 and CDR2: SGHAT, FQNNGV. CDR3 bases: TGTGCCAGCAGCTCCTATAGCGGGGTGGAGACCCAGTACTTC. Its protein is CASSSYSGVETQYF.

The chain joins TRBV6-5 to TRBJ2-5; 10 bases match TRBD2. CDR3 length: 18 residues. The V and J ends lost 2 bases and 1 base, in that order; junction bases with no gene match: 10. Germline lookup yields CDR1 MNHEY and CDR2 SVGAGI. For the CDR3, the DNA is TGTGCCAGCAGTTACGGTCTGCTAGCGGGAGAATCCCAAGAGACCCAGTACTTC. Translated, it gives CASSYGLLAGESQETQYF.

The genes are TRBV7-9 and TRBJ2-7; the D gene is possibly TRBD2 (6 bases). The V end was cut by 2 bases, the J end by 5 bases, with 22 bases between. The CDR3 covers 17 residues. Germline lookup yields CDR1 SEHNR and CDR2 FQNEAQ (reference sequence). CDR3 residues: CASSLTVGGDEPNEQYF. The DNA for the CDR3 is TGTGCCAGCAGCTTAACGGTAGGAGGGGATGAACCCAACGAGCAGTACTTC.

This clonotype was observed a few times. The CDR3 region is CASVATEETQYF. The CDR3 DNA reads TGTGCTAGTGTCGCGACAGAAGAGACCCAGTACTTC. This chain uses TRBV12-5 with TRBJ2-5; D possibly corresponds to TRBD1 (5 bases). Trimming took off 7 bases at V and 3 bases at J, with 9 bases between the two ends. The CDR3 is 12 residues long. CDR1 and CDR2 from the germline V gene are LGHNT and FRNRAP.

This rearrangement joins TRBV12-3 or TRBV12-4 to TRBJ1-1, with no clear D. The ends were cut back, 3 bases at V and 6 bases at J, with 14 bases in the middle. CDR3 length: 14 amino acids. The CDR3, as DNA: TGTGCCAGCAGTTTGGCGGGTGAAGGACCTGAAGCTTTCTTT. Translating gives CASSLAGEGPEAFF.

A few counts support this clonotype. CDR3 nucleotide sequence: TGCAGCGTGGCTAGAAGACAGGACCAAGAGACCCAGTACTTC. Its translation: CSVARRQDQETQYF. The V gene is TRBV29-1, the J gene TRBJ2-5, with D possibly matching TRBD1 (6 bases). The V end lost 6 bases, the J end lost 0 bases, and 14 bases lay between the germline ends. This CDR3 contains 14 residues. The germline gives CDR1 SQVTM, CDR2 ANQGSEA.

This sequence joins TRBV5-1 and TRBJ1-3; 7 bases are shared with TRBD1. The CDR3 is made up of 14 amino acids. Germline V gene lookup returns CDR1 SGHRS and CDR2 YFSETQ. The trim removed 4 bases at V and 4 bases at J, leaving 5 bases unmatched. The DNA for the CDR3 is TGCGCCAGCAGCGTGGGACAGAGCGGAAACACCATATATTTT. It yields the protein CASSVGQSGNTIYF.

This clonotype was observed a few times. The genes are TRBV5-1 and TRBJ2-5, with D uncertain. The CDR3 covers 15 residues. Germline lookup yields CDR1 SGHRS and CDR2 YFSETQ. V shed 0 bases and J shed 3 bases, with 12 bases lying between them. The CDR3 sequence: CASSLATPPKETQYF. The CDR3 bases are TGCGCCAGCAGCTTGGCAACCCCGCCCAAAGAGACCCAGTACTTC. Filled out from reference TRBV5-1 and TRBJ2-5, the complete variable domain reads KAGVTQTPRYLIKTRGQQVTLSCSPISGHRSVSWYQQTPGQGLQFLFEYFSETQRNKGNFPGRFSGRQFSNSRSEMNVSTLELGDSALYLCASSLATPPKETQYFGPGTRLLVL.

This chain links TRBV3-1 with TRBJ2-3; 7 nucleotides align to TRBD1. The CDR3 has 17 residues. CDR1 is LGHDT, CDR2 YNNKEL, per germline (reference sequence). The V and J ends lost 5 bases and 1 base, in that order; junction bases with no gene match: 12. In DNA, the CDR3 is TGTGCCAGCAGCTATACCCGAGAGGGGGCGCGCACAGATACGCAGTATTTT. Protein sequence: CASSYTREGARTDTQYF.

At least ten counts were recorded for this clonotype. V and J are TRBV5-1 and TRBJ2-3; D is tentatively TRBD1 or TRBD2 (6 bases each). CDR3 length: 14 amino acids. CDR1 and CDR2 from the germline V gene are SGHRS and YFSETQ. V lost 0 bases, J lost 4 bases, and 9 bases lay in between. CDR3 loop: CASSLGGASDTQYF. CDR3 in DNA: TGCGCCAGCAGCTTGGGGGGGGCCTCAGATACGCAGTATTTT.

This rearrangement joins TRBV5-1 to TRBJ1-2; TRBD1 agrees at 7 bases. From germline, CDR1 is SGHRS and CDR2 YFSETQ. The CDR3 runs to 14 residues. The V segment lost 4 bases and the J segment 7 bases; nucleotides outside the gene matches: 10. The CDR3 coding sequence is TGCGCCAGCAGCCCCCTTGGAGGGGGCGGTGGCTACACCTTC. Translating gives CASSPLGGGGGYTF.

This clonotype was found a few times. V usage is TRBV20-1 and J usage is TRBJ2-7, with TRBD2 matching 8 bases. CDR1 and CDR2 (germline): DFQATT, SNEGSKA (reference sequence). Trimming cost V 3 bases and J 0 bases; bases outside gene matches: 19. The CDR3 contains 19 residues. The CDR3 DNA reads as TGCAGTGCTAGCGACGAGGGACTAGGAGGGGTTTCTGGCTCCTACGAGCAGTACTTC. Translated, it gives CSASDEGLGGVSGSYEQYF.

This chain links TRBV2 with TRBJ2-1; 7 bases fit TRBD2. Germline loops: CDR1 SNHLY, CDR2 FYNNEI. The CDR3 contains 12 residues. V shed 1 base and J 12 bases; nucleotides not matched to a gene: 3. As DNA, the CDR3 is TGTGCCAGCAGTGAAGGCGGGAGTCGGCAGTTCTTC. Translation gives CASSEGGSRQFF.

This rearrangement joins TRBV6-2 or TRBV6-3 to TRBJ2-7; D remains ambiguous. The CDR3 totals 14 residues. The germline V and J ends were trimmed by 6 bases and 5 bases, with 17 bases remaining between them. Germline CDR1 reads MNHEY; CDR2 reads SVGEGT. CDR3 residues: CASRRSLSTHEQYF. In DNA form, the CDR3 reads TGTGCCAGCAGGCGCAGTTTAAGTACCCACGAGCAGTACTTC.

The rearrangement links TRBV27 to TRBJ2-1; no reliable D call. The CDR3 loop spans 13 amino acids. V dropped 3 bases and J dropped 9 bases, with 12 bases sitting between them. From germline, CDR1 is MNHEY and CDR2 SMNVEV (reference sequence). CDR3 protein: CASSFTRAVEQFF. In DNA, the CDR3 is TGTGCCAGCAGTTTCACCCGGGCCGTTGAGCAGTTCTTC.

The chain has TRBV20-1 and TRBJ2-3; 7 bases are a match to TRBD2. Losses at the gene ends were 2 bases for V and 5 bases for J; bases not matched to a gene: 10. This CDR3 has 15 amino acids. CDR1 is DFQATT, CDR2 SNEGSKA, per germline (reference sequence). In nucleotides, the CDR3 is TGCAGTGCTAGAACTAGCGAGGGCGGCGAAGATACGCAGTATTTT. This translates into CSARTSEGGEDTQYF.

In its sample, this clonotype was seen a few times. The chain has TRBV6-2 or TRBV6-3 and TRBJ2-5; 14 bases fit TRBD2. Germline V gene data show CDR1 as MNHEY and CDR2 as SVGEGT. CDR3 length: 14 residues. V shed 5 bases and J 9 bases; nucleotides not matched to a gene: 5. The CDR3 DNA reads TGTGCCAGCAGTCGACTAGCGGGGGGGGTGGCCCAGTACTTC. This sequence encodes CASSRLAGGVAQYF.

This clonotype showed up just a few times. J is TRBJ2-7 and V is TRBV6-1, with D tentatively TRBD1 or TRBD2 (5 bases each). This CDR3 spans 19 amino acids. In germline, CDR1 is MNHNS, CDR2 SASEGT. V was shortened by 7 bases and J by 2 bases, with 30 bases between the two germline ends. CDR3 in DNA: TGTGCCAGCACCAACAATAGGGGTATCGGACTTTTTAGTCCCTACGAGCAGTACTTC. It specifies CASTNNRGIGLFSPYEQYF.

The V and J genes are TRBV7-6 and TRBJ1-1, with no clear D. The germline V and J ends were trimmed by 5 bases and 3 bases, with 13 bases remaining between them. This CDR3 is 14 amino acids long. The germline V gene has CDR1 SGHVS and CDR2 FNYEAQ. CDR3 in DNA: TGTGCCAGCAGCCCTGCTAACCTCCACACTGAAGCTTTCTTT. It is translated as CASSPANLHTEAFF.